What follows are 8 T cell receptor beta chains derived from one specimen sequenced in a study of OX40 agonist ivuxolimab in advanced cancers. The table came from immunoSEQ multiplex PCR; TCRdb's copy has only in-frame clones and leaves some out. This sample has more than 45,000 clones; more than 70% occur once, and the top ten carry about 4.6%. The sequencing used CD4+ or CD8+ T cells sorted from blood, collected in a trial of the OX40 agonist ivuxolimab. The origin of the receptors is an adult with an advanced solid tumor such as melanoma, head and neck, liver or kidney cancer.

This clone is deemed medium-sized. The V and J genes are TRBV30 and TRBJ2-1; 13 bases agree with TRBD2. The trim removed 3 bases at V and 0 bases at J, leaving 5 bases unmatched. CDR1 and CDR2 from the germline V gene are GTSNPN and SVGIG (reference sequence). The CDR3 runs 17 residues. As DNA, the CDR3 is TGTGCCTGGAGACGACTAGCGGGAGGAAGCTCCTACAATGAGCAGTTCTTC. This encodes CAWRRLAGGSSYNEQFF.

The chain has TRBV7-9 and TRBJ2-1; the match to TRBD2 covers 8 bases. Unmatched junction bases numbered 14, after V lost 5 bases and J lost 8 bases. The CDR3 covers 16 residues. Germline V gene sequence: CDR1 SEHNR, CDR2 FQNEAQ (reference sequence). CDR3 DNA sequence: TGTGCCAGCAGCCCCCTCGACTCAGCGGGGGTGTATGAGCAGTTCTTC. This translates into CASSPLDSAGVYEQFF. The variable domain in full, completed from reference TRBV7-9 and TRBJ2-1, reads DTGVSQNPRHKITKRGQNVTFRCDPISEHNRLYWYRQTLGQGPEFLTYFQNEAQLEKSRLLSDRFSAERPKGSFSTLEIQRTEQGDSAMYLCASSPLDSAGVYEQFFGPGTRLTVL.

The CDR3 DNA reads as TGTGCCACGGGGGGGGGTAGCACAGATACGCAGTATTTT. As protein: CATGGGSTDTQYF. The chain combines TRBV10-3 with TRBJ2-3; TRBD2 matches 8 bases. Germline CDR1 reads ENHRY; CDR2 reads SYGVKD. Losses at the gene ends were 10 bases for V and 0 bases for J; bases not matched to a gene: 3. This CDR3 has 13 residues.

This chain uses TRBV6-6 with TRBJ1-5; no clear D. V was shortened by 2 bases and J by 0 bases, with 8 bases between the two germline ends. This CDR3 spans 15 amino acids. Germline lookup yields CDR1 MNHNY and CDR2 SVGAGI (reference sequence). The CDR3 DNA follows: TGTGCCAGCAGTTACGAAGGAGGTAGCAATCAGCCCCAGCATTTT. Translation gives CASSYEGGSNQPQHF.

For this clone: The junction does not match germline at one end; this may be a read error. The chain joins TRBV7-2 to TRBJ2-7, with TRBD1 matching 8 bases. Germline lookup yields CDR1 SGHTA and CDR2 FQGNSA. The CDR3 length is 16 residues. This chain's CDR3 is CASSPRTGRSSYGQYF. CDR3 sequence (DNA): TGTGCCAGCAGCCCCCGGACAGGGCGAAGCTCCTACGGGCAGTACTTC.

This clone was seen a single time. The CDR3: CSATEGNEQFF. CDR3 nucleotides: TGCAGCGCAACGGAGGGCAATGAGCAGTTCTTC. J is TRBJ2-1 and V is TRBV20-1, with D possibly being TRBD2 (6 bases). The germline V gene encodes CDR1 DFQATT and CDR2 SNEGSKA (reference sequence). This CDR3 contains 11 residues.

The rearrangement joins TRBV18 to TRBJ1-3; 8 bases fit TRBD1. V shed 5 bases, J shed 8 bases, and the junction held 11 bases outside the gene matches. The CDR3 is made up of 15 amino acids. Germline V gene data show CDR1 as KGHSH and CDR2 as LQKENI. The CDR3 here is CASSERTGPKDTIYF. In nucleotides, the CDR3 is TGTGCCAGCTCAGAAAGGACAGGGCCGAAGGACACCATATATTTT.

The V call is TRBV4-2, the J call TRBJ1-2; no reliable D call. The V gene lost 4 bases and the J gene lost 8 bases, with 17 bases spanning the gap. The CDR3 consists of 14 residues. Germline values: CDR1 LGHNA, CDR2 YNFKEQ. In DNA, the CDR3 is TGTGCCAGCAGCCTACGGGCAGACACGGGGGGCTACACCTTC. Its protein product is CASSLRADTGGYTF.